This entry lists 12 T cell receptor beta chains sequenced from one sample in a study of blood T cell repertoires in COVID-19. The table came from immunoSEQ multiplex PCR; TCRdb's copy has only in-frame clones and leaves some out. In the table there are about 150,000 clones, more than 80% of which are singletons. Sequencing was carried out using peripheral blood. These receptors all stem from a man aged 18 to 30 with COVID-19, enrolled during active disease.

This chain connects TRBV5-8 to TRBJ2-1; D may be TRBD1 (6 bases). From germline, CDR1 is SGHTS and CDR2 YDEGEE. Trimming stripped 0 bases from V and 5 bases from J, with 12 bases between. The CDR3 consists of 15 residues. CDR3 coding DNA: TGTGCCAGCAGCTTGGGGCAGGGGTGGAACAATGAGCAGTTCTTC. Translated, it gives CASSLGQGWNNEQFF.

V is TRBV28 and J is TRBJ2-3, with TRBD1 identical over 9 bases. This CDR3 contains 14 residues. Germline V gene sequence: CDR1 MDHEN, CDR2 SYDVKM. The V gene end was trimmed by 7 bases and the J gene end by 2 bases; junction bases not matched to a gene: 4. The CDR3, as DNA: TGTGCCAGCATCGGGACAGGGTACACAGATACGCAGTATTTT. Its protein is CASIGTGYTDTQYF.

This chain uses TRBV16 with TRBJ2-7; TRBD2 matches at 11 bases. CDR1 KGHSY and CDR2 FQNENV come from the germline V gene. Trimming removed 3 bases from V and 7 bases from J; junction bases left unmatched: 8. CDR3 size: 15 residues. In nucleotides, the CDR3 is TGTGCCAGCAGCCATTATGGACTAGCGGGCCCTGAGCAGTACTTC. It encodes CASSHYGLAGPEQYF.

This clone was found once. The gene calls are TRBV29-1 and TRBJ2-2; maybe TRBD1 (6 bases). Trimming stripped 2 bases from V and 5 bases from J, with 15 bases between. The CDR3 sequence is 15 residues long. Germline V gene sequence: CDR1 SQVTM, CDR2 ANQGSEA. The CDR3 bases are TGCAGCGTTGAAATGAAGCGGCAGGGGACCGGGGAGCTGTTTTTT. Its protein product is CSVEMKRQGTGELFF.

The CDR3 bases are TGTGCCTGGAACTCGGGGGAGGAGACCCAGTACTTC. Translated, it gives CAWNSGEETQYF. The rearrangement uses TRBV30 and TRBJ2-5; tentatively, D is TRBD2 (6 bases). Trimming cost V 4 bases and J 5 bases, with 11 bases left between them. The CDR3 covers 12 residues. Germline V gene data show CDR1 as GTSNPN and CDR2 as SVGIG (reference sequence).

This chain connects TRBV7-2 to TRBJ2-7; TRBD2 is a possible D gene (5 bases). Trimming took 1 base from V and 3 from J, leaving 7 bases between them. The germline V gene has CDR1 SGHTA and CDR2 FQGNSA. This CDR3 is 13 amino acids long. CDR3 in DNA: TGTGCCAGCAGCTTAGGAAGCGGCTACGAGCAGTACTTC. Protein sequence: CASSLGSGYEQYF.

The chain employs TRBV11-3 and TRBJ2-3, with a possible D match to TRBD2 (6 bases). V dropped 5 bases and J dropped 3 bases, with 15 bases sitting between them. The CDR3 sequence is 15 residues long. CDR1 and CDR2 (germline): SGHNT, YENEEA. CDR3 bases: TGTGCCAGCAGCCTCGGCTCTAGCGCTACAGATACGCAGTATTTT. Protein: CASSLGSSATDTQYF.

The V call is TRBV7-8, the J call TRBJ2-7; weak D call: TRBD2 (7 bases). The germline CDR1 and CDR2 sequences are SGHVS and FQNEAQ. The germline V and J ends were trimmed by 4 bases and 3 bases, with 16 bases remaining between them. This CDR3 has 15 amino acids. CDR3 coding DNA: TGTGCCAGCAGCTCGAGGGCGGGGGCTGGCTACGAGCAGTACTTC. Encoded protein: CASSSRAGAGYEQYF. Together with reference TRBV7-8 and TRBJ2-7, the CDR3 gives the full variable domain: GAGVSQSPRYKVAKRGQDVALRCDPISGHVSLFWYQQALGQGPEFLTYFQNEAQLDKSGLPSDRFFAERPEGSVSTLKIQRTQQEDSAVYLCASSSRAGAGYEQYFGPGTRLTVT.

The chain has TRBV7-8 and TRBJ2-7, with D uncertain. The CDR3 totals 13 residues. Germline lookup yields CDR1 SGHVS and CDR2 FQNEAQ. The V and J ends lost 1 base and 3 bases respectively, with 7 bases between them. DNA for the CDR3: TGTGCCAGCAGCTTAGAGAGAAACTACGAGCAGTACTTC. Translation: CASSLERNYEQYF.

This chain connects TRBV28 to TRBJ2-5; possible D gene TRBD2, 6 bases. The V end was cut by 10 bases, the J end by 10 bases, with 16 bases between. Germline CDR1 MDHEN, CDR2 SYDVKM. This CDR3 contains 11 residues. CDR3 DNA: TGTGCCACATTAAACCTAGCGAGCCAGTACTTC. Translation: CATLNLASQYF.

This rearrangement joins TRBV28 to TRBJ2-7, with TRBD2 identical over 8 bases. CDR3 size: 14 residues. The germline V gene encodes CDR1 MDHEN and CDR2 SYDVKM. Trimming removed 4 bases from V and 6 bases from J; junction bases left unmatched: 8. Here the CDR3 reads CASSSSGRYGEQYF. In DNA, the CDR3 is TGTGCCAGCAGTTCCAGCGGGAGATACGGCGAGCAGTACTTC.

V usage is TRBV19 and J usage is TRBJ2-7; TRBD1 matches at 8 bases. The CDR3 extends over 14 amino acids. CDR1 is LNHDA and CDR2 is SQIVND in the germline V gene (reference sequence). Germline trimming cut 5 bases from V and 3 bases from J; bases unmatched to any gene: 6. CDR3 sequence reads: CASSPGQAGYEQYF. The CDR3 nucleotides are TGTGCCAGTAGTCCGGGACAGGCGGGCTACGAGCAGTACTTC.